This T cell receptor beta chain was profiled in a study of blood T cell repertoires in COVID-19. For the study at large: Collection of acute and convalescent COVID-19 samples took place in the United States, Italy and Spain.

TCRdb keeps only in-frame clones here, not all; method: immunoSEQ multiplex PCR. The sample has about 210,000 clones, less than 90% seen once. The specimen was peripheral blood. The source of this sequence is a man in his 70s with acute or convalescent COVID-19.

DNA for the CDR3: TGTGCCAGCAGCGGGACAGGGGTCGTCACTGAAGCTTTCTTT. This codes for CASSGTGVVTEAFF. The chain couples TRBV6-5 to TRBJ1-1; 10 bases match TRBD1. Trimming at V came to 6 bases and at J to 4 bases, leaving 5 bases not matched to a gene. The CDR3 runs to 14 residues. Germline-derived CDR1 and CDR2 are MNHEY and SVGAGI.